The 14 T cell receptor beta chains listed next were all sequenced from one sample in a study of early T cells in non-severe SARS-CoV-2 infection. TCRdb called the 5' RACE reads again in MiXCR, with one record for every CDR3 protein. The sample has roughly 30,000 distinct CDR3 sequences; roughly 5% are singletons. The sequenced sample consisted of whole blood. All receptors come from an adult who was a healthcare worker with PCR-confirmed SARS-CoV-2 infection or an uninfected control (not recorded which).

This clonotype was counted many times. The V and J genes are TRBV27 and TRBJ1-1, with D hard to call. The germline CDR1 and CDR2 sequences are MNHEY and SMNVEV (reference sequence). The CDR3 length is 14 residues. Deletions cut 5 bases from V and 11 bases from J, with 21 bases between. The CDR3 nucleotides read TGTGCCAGCAGTCCTACGGACGTCATCTCAGTGGCTTTCTTT. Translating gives CASSPTDVISVAFF.

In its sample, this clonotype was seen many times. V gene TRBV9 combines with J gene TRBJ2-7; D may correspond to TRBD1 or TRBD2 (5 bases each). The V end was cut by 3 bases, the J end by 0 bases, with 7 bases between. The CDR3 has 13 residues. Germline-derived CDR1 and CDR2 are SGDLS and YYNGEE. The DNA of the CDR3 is TGTGCCAGCAGCGACGGGGCCTCCTACGAGCAGTACTTC. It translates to CASSDGASYEQYF.

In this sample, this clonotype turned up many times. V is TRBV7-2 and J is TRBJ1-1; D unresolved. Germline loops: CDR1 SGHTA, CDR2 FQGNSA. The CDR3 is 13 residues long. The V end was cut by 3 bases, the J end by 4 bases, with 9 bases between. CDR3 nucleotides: TGTGCCAGCAGCTTCCCGAGATCCACTGAAGCTTTCTTT. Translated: CASSFPRSTEAFF. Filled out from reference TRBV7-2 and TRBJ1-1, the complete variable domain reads GAGVSQSPSNKVTEKGKDVELRCDPISGHTALYWYRQSLGQGLEFLIYFQGNSAPDKSGLPSDRFSAERTGGSVSTLTIQRTQQEDSAVYLCASSFPRSTEAFFGQGTRLTVV.

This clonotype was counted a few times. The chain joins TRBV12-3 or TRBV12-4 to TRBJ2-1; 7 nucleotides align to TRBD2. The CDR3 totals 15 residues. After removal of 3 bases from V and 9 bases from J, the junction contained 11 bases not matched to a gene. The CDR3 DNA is TGTGCCAGCAGTTTGTGGATAGCGGGCGGAGGTGAGCAGTTCTTC. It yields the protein CASSLWIAGGGEQFF.

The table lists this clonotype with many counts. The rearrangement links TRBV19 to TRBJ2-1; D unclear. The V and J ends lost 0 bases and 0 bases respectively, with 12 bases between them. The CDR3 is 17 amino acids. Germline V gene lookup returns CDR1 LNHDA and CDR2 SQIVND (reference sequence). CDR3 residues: CASSIDLTASSYNEQFF. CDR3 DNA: TGTGCCAGTAGTATAGATCTTACAGCCAGCTCCTACAATGAGCAGTTCTTC.

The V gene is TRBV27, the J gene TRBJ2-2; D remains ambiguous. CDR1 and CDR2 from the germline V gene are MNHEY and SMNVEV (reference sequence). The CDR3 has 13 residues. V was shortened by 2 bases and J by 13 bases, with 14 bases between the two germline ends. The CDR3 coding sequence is TGTGCCAGCAGTTTAACGGTTTCTTCTGGGCTGTTTTTT. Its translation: CASSLTVSSGLFF.

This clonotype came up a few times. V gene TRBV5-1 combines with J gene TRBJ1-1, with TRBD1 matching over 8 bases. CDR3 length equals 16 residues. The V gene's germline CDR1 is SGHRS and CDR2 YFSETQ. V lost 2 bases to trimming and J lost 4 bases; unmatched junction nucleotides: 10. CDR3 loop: CASSFQGASGRTEAFF. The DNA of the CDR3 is TGCGCCAGCAGCTTCCAGGGGGCCTCAGGTCGCACTGAAGCTTTCTTT.

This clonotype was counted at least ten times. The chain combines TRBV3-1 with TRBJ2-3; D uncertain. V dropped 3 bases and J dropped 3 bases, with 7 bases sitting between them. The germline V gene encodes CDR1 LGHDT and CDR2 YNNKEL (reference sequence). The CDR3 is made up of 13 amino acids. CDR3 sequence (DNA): TGTGCCAGCAGCCATTTAGTGACAGATACGCAGTATTTT. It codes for CASSHLVTDTQYF.

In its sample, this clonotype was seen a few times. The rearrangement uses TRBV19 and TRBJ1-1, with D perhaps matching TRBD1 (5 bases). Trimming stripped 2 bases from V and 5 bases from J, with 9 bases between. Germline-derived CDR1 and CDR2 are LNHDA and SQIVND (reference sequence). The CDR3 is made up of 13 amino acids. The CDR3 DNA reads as TGTGCCAGTAGTATAAGGGGCAGGACTGAAGCTTTCTTT. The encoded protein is CASSIRGRTEAFF.

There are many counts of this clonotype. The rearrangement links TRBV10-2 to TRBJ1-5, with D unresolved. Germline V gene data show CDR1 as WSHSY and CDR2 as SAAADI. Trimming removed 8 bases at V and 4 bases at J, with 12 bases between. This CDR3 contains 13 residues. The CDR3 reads CASGSTENQPQHF. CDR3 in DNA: TGCGCCAGCGGATCTACAGAGAATCAGCCCCAGCATTTT.

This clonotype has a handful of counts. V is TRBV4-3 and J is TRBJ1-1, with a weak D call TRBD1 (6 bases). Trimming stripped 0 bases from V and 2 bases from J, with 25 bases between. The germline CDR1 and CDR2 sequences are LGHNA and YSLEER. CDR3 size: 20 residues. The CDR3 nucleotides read TGCGCCAGCAGCCAAGACCGGGGCGCGGGACCACGAGGGGGAAACACTGAAGCTTTCTTT. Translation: CASSQDRGAGPRGGNTEAFF.

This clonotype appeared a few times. DNA of the CDR3: TGCGCCAGCAGAACCGGGACTAGCTTCCACGAGCAGTACTTC. Amino acids: CASRTGTSFHEQYF. This chain links TRBV5-1 with TRBJ2-7; TRBD2 matches 9 bases. CDR3 length: 14 residues. Per the germline V gene, CDR1 is SGHRS and CDR2 is YFSETQ. J gave up 5 bases and V 5 bases, and 8 bases lay outside the gene matches.

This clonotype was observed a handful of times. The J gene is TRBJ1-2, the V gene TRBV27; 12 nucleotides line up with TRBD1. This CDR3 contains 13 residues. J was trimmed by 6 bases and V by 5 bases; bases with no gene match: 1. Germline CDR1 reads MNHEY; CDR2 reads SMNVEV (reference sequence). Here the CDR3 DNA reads TGTGCCAGCAGTGGGACAGGGGGCGATGGCTACACCTTC. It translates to CASSGTGGDGYTF.

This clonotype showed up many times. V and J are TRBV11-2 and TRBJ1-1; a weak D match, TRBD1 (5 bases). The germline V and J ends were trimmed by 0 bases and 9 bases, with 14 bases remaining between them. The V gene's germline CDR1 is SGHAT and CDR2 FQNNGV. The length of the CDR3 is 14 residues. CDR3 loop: CASSLETGTIKAFF. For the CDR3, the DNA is TGTGCCAGCAGCTTAGAAACGGGGACCATCAAAGCTTTCTTT.